Each of the 19 T cell receptor beta chains below was sequenced from the same sample in a study of Graves' ophthalmopathy and Graves' hyperthyroidism. TCR beta CDR3 regions were amplified from RNA transcripts. Amplification began with first-round RT-PCR using HTBI primers, then second-round multiplex PCR was performed. TCRdb re-derived calls from the multiplex PCR reads in MiXCR, one entry per CDR3 protein. The repertoire holds a few hundred thousand distinct CDR3 sequences, with approximately 21% as singletons. Sequencing used peripheral blood. The receptors derive from a woman under 30 with stable Graves' hyperthyroidism.

This clonotype occurred many times. The chain is built from TRBV7-8 and TRBJ2-5, with D uncertain. V was pared by 2 bases and J by 5 bases, with 6 bases between. The CDR3 consists of 12 residues. The germline V gene has CDR1 SGHVS and CDR2 FQNEAQ. This CDR3 reads CASSLLSETQYF. In nucleotides, the CDR3 is TGTGCCAGCAGCTTATTATCCGAGACCCAGTACTTC.

This clonotype was seen at least ten times. This chain links TRBV27 with TRBJ2-7, with TRBD1 as a possible D gene (5 bases). The length of the CDR3 is 13 residues. Trimming removed 6 bases at V and 0 bases at J, with 9 bases between. Per the germline V gene, CDR1 is MNHEY and CDR2 is SMNVEV (reference sequence). This CDR3 is CASSYDSSYEQYF. CDR3 nucleotide sequence: TGTGCCAGCAGCTATGACAGCTCCTACGAGCAGTACTTC.

This clonotype appeared many times. The rearrangement joins TRBV7-8 to TRBJ2-5, with TRBD1 as a possible D gene (6 bases). CDR1 is SGHVS and CDR2 is FQNEAQ in the germline V gene. Trimming took off 1 base at V and 0 bases at J, with 6 bases between the two ends. The CDR3 is 14 residues long. The CDR3 region has the DNA TGTGCCAGCAGCTTAGGGACAGACCAAGAGACCCAGTACTTC. It translates to CASSLGTDQETQYF.

At least ten counts were recorded for this clonotype. The V and J genes are TRBV20-1 and TRBJ2-7, with 7 bases lining up with TRBD2. CDR3 size: 12 residues. The germline V gene encodes CDR1 DFQATT and CDR2 SNEGSKA (reference sequence). The CDR3 loop reads CSTTGGSYEQYF. The CDR3 DNA reads as TGCAGCACCACGGGGGGCTCCTACGAGCAGTACTTC.

This clonotype was detected many times. The V call is TRBV10-3, the J call TRBJ1-1, with unresolved D. Trimming pared 4 bases from V and 10 bases from J, leaving 16 bases between. CDR1 is ENHRY and CDR2 is SYGVKD in the germline V gene. This CDR3 comprises 13 residues. CDR3 residues: CAISVEEKVGAFF. In nucleotides, the CDR3 is TGTGCCATCAGTGTGGAGGAAAAGGTGGGAGCTTTCTTT.

This clonotype was counted a few times. The gene calls are TRBV19 and TRBJ1-5, with a weak D call TRBD1 (5 bases). The CDR3 sequence is 15 residues long. The germline CDR1 and CDR2 sequences are LNHDA and SQIVND (reference sequence). V was shortened by 7 bases and J by 0 bases, with 13 bases between the two germline ends. This chain's CDR3 is CASKEGLYSNQPQHF. CDR3 nucleotides: TGTGCCAGTAAAGAGGGGCTTTATAGCAATCAGCCCCAGCATTTT.

The V gene is TRBV9, the J gene TRBJ2-4, with D hard to call. The germline V and J ends were trimmed by 3 bases and 14 bases, with 21 bases remaining between them. The CDR3 has 14 amino acids. CDR1 and CDR2 (germline): SGDLS, YYNGEE. The CDR3: CASSASFLSWIKYF. CDR3 in DNA: TGTGCCAGCAGCGCCTCCTTCCTTAGCTGGATTAAGTACTTC.

This chain uses TRBV30 with TRBJ2-2; 7 bases fit TRBD2. The length of the CDR3 is 14 residues. CDR1 GTSNPN and CDR2 SVGIG come from the germline V gene (reference sequence). J gave up 6 bases and V 0 bases, and 4 bases lay outside the gene matches. The CDR3 reads CAWSVVGGPGELFF. CDR3 coding DNA: TGTGCCTGGAGTGTTGTGGGAGGGCCCGGGGAGCTGTTTTTT.

This clonotype was detected ten times or more. DNA of the CDR3: TGTGCCAGCAGCCCCCCCGGGACACGGAACACTGAAGCTTTCTTT. It codes for CASSPPGTRNTEAFF. This sequence joins TRBV7-9 and TRBJ1-1; D is perhaps TRBD1 (6 bases). The CDR3 length is 15 residues. CDR1 and CDR2 (germline): SEHNR, FQNEAQ (reference sequence). V dropped 5 bases and J dropped 1 base, with 14 bases sitting between them. Full variable domain (outside the CDR3, taken from reference TRBV7-9 and TRBJ1-1): DTGVSQNPRHKITKRGQNVTFRCDPISEHNRLYWYRQTLGQGPEFLTYFQNEAQLEKSRLLSDRFSAERPKGSFSTLEIQRTEQGDSAMYLCASSPPGTRNTEAFFGQGTRLTVV.

This rearrangement joins TRBV5-1 to TRBJ1-6; 7 bases match TRBD1. CDR1 and CDR2 from the germline V gene are SGHRS and YFSETQ. The CDR3 sequence is 17 residues long. The trim removed 4 bases at V and 4 bases at J, leaving 11 bases unmatched. CDR3 sequence: CASSPTWTGDYNSPLHF. CDR3 DNA: TGCGCCAGCAGCCCGACTTGGACAGGAGATTATAATTCACCCCTCCACTTT. Combining the CDR3 with reference TRBV5-1 and TRBJ1-6 gives the whole variable domain KAGVTQTPRYLIKTRGQQVTLSCSPISGHRSVSWYQQTPGQGLQFLFEYFSETQRNKGNFPGRFSGRQFSNSRSEMNVSTLELGDSALYLCASSPTWTGDYNSPLHFGNGTRLTVT.

Many counts were recorded for this clonotype. The chain combines TRBV4-1 with TRBJ1-3; D remains ambiguous. V was cut by 1 base and J by 0 bases, with 7 bases left in between. This CDR3 comprises 15 residues. In germline, CDR1 is MGHRA, CDR2 YSYEKL. CDR3 sequence: CASSQATVSGNTIYF. The CDR3 DNA sequence: TGCGCCAGCAGCCAAGCGACTGTCTCTGGAAACACCATATATTTT.

This clonotype was counted at least ten times. CDR3 in amino acids: CASSYGFSGYEQYF. The CDR3 DNA reads TGTGCCAGCAGCTACGGATTTAGCGGCTACGAGCAGTACTTC. The V and J genes are TRBV7-2 and TRBJ2-7; D possibly corresponds to TRBD2 (6 bases). CDR3 length: 14 residues. CDR1 and CDR2 (germline): SGHTA, FQGNSA. With 4 bases removed from V and 3 bases from J, the gap between germline ends came to 13 bases. Filled out from reference TRBV7-2 and TRBJ2-7, the complete variable domain reads GAGVSQSPSNKVTEKGKDVELRCDPISGHTALYWYRQSLGQGLEFLIYFQGNSAPDKSGLPSDRFSAERTGGSVSTLTIQRTQQEDSAVYLCASSYGFSGYEQYFGPGTRLTVT.

This clonotype was seen at least ten times. The rearrangement links TRBV15 to TRBJ2-5, with D maybe TRBD2 (6 bases). The germline V gene encodes CDR1 LNHNV and CDR2 YYDKDF (reference sequence). Deletions cut 0 bases from V and 3 bases from J, with 11 bases between. The CDR3 runs to 15 residues. The chain's CDR3 is CATSRDAGFEETQYF. DNA of the CDR3: TGTGCCACCAGCAGAGATGCGGGGTTTGAAGAGACCCAGTACTTC.

The rearrangement uses TRBV28 and TRBJ2-5, with D possibly being TRBD2 (6 bases). This CDR3 contains 13 residues. Deletions cut 2 bases from V and 6 bases from J, with 10 bases between. CDR1 is MDHEN and CDR2 is SYDVKM in the germline V gene. CDR3 amino acids: CASSLEGRQTQYF. CDR3 coding DNA: TGTGCCAGCAGTTTAGAGGGGAGGCAGACCCAGTACTTC.

On this clonotype: One end of the junction fails to match germline, which may point to a read error. This chain connects TRBV9 to TRBJ2-7; D may be TRBD1 (6 bases). There are 13 residues in the CDR3. Germline V gene sequence: CDR1 SGDLS, CDR2 YYNGEE. In DNA, the CDR3 is TGTGGCAGCAGCGTAGGACAGAGCTACGAGCAGTACTTC. Amino acids: CGSSVGQSYEQYF.

This clonotype was seen many times. This rearrangement joins TRBV6-5 to TRBJ2-5; D is possibly TRBD2 (6 bases). Germline loops: CDR1 MNHEY, CDR2 SVGAGI. The ends were cut back, 5 bases at V and 2 bases at J, with 15 bases in the middle. This CDR3 region has 15 residues. CDR3 nucleotide sequence: TGTGCCAGCAGTACCCTAGCGTATTCTCAAGAGACCCAGTACTTC. This translates into CASSTLAYSQETQYF.

This clonotype was recorded a few times. This sequence joins TRBV28 and TRBJ2-7, with TRBD1 matching 7 bases. Trimming cost V 4 bases and J 5 bases; bases outside gene matches: 8. Germline V gene sequence: CDR1 MDHEN, CDR2 SYDVKM. The CDR3 is made up of 14 amino acids. The CDR3 region has the DNA TGTGCCAGCAGTTCATTGACAGGGAACAACGAGCAGTACTTC. It yields the protein CASSSLTGNNEQYF. The full variable domain, rest sourced from reference TRBV28 and TRBJ2-7, is DVKVTQSSRYLVKRTGEKVFLECVQDMDHENMFWYRQDPGLGLRLIYFSYDVKMKEKGDIPEGYSVSREKKERFSLILESASTNQTSMYLCASSSLTGNNEQYFGPGTRLTVT.

Ten or more counts support this clonotype. The V call is TRBV28, the J call TRBJ1-3; 8 positions match TRBD1. CDR3 length: 15 residues. The V and J ends lost 3 bases and 4 bases, in that order; junction bases with no gene match: 5. Germline V gene lookup returns CDR1 MDHEN and CDR2 SYDVKM. The CDR3 nucleotides are TGTGCCAGCAGTTTGACAGGGGCGGCAGGAAACACCATATATTTT. Its translation: CASSLTGAAGNTIYF.

This clonotype came up a few times. J is TRBJ2-7 and V is TRBV4-2; 11 nucleotides agree with TRBD2. Germline V gives CDR1 LGHNA, CDR2 YNFKEQ. The ends lost 4 bases at V and 1 base at J; junction bases unmatched: 6. There are 16 residues in the CDR3. The CDR3 nucleotides read TGTGCCAGCAGCCGACTAGCGGGAAGAGGGTCCTACGAGCAGTACTTC. It is translated as CASSRLAGRGSYEQYF.